This is a list of T cell receptor beta chains from one sample in a study of blood T cell repertoires in COVID-19. Clones were read by immunoSEQ multiplex PCR, and TCRdb kept only the in-frame ones, dropping some. The repertoire holds roughly 68,000 clones, 85% to 90% seen once, with around 5% in the top ten. What was sequenced was peripheral blood. Receptors originate from a woman aged 50 to 60 with active COVID-19. Both conserved end residues are part of each CDR3. The order of the fields is D gene, V gene, J gene, clone size, CDR3 protein, CDR3 DNA. A D gene is named only where the DNA matches it firmly. Clone sizes are given selectively: once, few, many, or a class where the clone is expanded.

D: TRBD1; V: TRBV30; J: TRBJ1-6; size: few; CDR3: CAWTNYPRQGLRSPLHF; DNA: TGTGCCTGGACCAACTACCCGAGACAGGGCTTGCGTTCACCCCTCCACTTT
D: NA; V: TRBV2; J: TRBJ2-5; size: NA; CDR3: CASSNGGRVETQYF; DNA: TGTGCCAGCAGCAATGGGGGGAGAGTAGAGACCCAGTACTTC
D: NA; V: TRBV4-1; J: TRBJ2-2; size: NA; CDR3: CASSQTDRGRTSANTGELFF; DNA: TGCGCCAGCAGCCAAACCGACAGGGGTCGGACTAGCGCGAACACCGGGGAGCTGTTTTTT
D: TRBD1; V: TRBV3-1/TRBV3-2; J: TRBJ1-1; size: NA; CDR3: CASSLGQMNTEAFF; DNA: TGTGCCAGCAGCTTGGGACAGATGAACACTGAAGCTTTCTTT
D: TRBD2; V: TRBV19; J: TRBJ2-5; size: NA; CDR3: CASSIGLVGLTQETQYF; DNA: TGTGCCAGTAGTATAGGGTTAGTGGGACTAACGCAAGAGACCCAGTACTTC
D: TRBD2; V: TRBV5-1; J: TRBJ2-1; size: NA; CDR3: CASSPMTSGSGNEQFF; DNA: TGCGCCAGCAGTCCTATGACTAGCGGGTCAGGCAATGAGCAGTTCTTC
D: NA; V: TRBV7-9; J: TRBJ1-2; size: NA; CDR3: CASSLGAEGGGYTF; DNA: TGTGCCAGCAGCTTAGGGGCCGAGGGTGGGGGCTACACCTTC
D: NA; V: TRBV6-5; J: TRBJ1-4; size: NA; CDR3: CASSPGGYNEKLFF; DNA: TGTGCCAGCAGCCCGGGGGGGTATAATGAAAAACTGTTTTTT
D: NA; V: TRBV15; J: TRBJ2-3; size: NA; CDR3: CATSRTRERDTQYF; DNA: TGTGCCACCAGCAGAACTAGGGAGAGGGATACGCAGTATTTT
D: NA; V: TRBV12-3/TRBV12-4; J: TRBJ1-2; size: NA; CDR3: CASSTRDTYGYTF; DNA: TGTGCCAGCAGTACCCGGGACACCTATGGCTACACCTTC
D: NA; V: TRBV18; J: TRBJ1-3; size: NA; CDR3: CASSRTTGQGLETIYF; DNA: TGTGCCAGCTCACGTACCACGGGCCAGGGTCTCGAGACCATATATTTT